The clone carrying this T cell receptor beta chain turned up a few times. These data come from a study of regulatory T cells in long-lasting Graves disease. Looked up from germline, CDR1 is GTSNPN and CDR2 is SVGIG (reference sequence). The CDR3 is 14 amino acids. The germline V and J ends were trimmed by 2 bases and 8 bases, with 18 bases remaining between them. The time point: persistent/refractory GD, antithyroid drugs over 5 years with positive TRAb. PBMC-extracted RNA yielded the TCR library. Both iRepertoire HTBI primers and Arm-PCR of CDR3 regions were used to build the TCR beta libraries. TCRdb redid the calling of the multiplex PCR reads with MiXCR, one entry per CDR3 protein. Of 400,000 to 500,000 distinct CDR3 sequences listed, about 20% are singletons.

This receptor was taken from a female donor with Graves disease. Sequenced here: peripheral blood mononuclear cells (PBMCs), sampled when the disease was refractory, from a patient treated with antithyroid drugs. The chain is built from TRBV30 and TRBJ1-2; D is perhaps TRBD1 (5 bases). The CDR3 loop is CAWSIGTRLSGYTF. The DNA for the CDR3 is TGTGCCTGGAGTATAGGGACGAGGCTATCAGGCTACACCTTC.